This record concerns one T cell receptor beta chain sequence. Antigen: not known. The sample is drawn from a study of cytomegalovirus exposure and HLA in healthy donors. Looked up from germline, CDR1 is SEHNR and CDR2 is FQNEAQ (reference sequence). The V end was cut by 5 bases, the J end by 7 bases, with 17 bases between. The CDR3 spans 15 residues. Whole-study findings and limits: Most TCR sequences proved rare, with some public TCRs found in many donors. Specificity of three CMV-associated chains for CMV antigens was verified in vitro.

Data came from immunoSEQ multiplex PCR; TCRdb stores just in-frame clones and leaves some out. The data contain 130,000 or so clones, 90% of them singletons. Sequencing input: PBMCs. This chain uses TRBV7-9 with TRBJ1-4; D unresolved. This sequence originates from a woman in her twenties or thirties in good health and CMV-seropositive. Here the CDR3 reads CASSIDGERREKLFF. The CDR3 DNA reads TGTGCCAGCAGCATTGATGGGGAGCGGCGTGAAAAACTGTTTTTT.